The entry below describes one TCR beta chain. The antigen is undetermined. Trimming pared 4 bases from V and 7 bases from J, leaving 17 bases between. This CDR3 has 14 amino acids. Germline V gene lookup returns CDR1 SGHRS and CDR2 YFSETQ. The sample originates from a study of T cell responses to AZD1222 COVID-19 vaccine. Notes on the study in general: Repertoire sampling was restricted to post-peak T cell response timepoints. Unmutated regions of variants are reportedly targeted by nearly half of spike-specific TCRs.

Only in-frame clones appear in the TCRdb table, and some are missing; sequencing was by immunoSEQ multiplex PCR. The repertoire holds about 180,000 clones, with roughly 94% as singletons. Sequencing was performed on peripheral blood, taken 28 days after the second AZD1222 dose. The chain joins TRBV5-1 to TRBJ1-1, with D perhaps TRBD1 (5 bases). This TCR was recovered from an adult who received the AZD1222 COVID-19 vaccine. The CDR3 loop reads CASSIAQGIVEAFF. The CDR3 bases are TGCGCCAGCAGCATAGCTCAGGGAATAGTTGAAGCTTTCTTT.